This TCR beta chain originates from a study of memory CD4+ T cells and cytomegalovirus serostatus. Trimming took 4 bases from V and 3 from J, leaving 13 bases between them. The CDR3 is 15 residues long. Germline CDR1 is MNHNS and CDR2 is SASEGT. Single viable CD3+CD4+CD8-CD45RO+ cells were sorted as the memory CD4+ T cells. Measured with immunoSEQ multiplex PCR; TCRdb has only the in-frame clones, and not every one. The sample consists of about 41,000 clones, 76% of them appearing once. The chain carries TRBV6-1 and TRBJ1-5; maybe TRBD1 (5 bases). The TCR originated in an adult in good health and CMV-seronegative. Material: memory CD4+ T cells from blood. In DNA form, the CDR3 reads TGTGCCAGCAGTGTTTCTGGAGGGGACAATCAGCCCCAGCATTTT. Its protein product is CASSVSGGDNQPQHF.